This TCR beta chain is from a study of cytomegalovirus exposure and HLA in healthy donors. Primers for the PCR totalled 60 Vbeta and 13 Jbeta. Method: immunoSEQ multiplex PCR; TCRdb's copy keeps in-frame clones and lacks some. The sample includes just over 150,000 clones, 65% to 80% seen only once; the top ten take around 2%. CDR1 is SGHAT and CDR2 is FQNNGV in the germline V gene. The CDR3 sequence is 17 residues long. Trimming cost V 5 bases and J 2 bases, with 21 bases left between them. The TCR comes from a female donor in good health and CMV-seronegative. The sample taken for sequencing was PBMCs. The rearrangement links TRBV11-2 to TRBJ1-2, with D perhaps matching TRBD1 (5 bases). The CDR3 reads CASSPLAQGSSNYGYTF. The CDR3 region has the DNA TGTGCCAGCAGCCCACTGGCGCAGGGATCGTCCAACTATGGCTACACCTTC.